Listed below are T cell receptor beta chains from one sample, sequenced in a study of blood T cell repertoires in COVID-19. Sequencing was performed with immunoSEQ multiplex PCR; in TCRdb, only in-frame clones are kept and a portion is missing. Of over 600,000 clones detected, around 89% appear once; the ten largest clones hold 0.2% to 0.3%. Sequencing was performed on peripheral blood. Receptor source: a woman in her late teens or twenties with acute or convalescent COVID-19. Both conserved end residues are part of each CDR3. D genes are given only for firm matches. Clone sizes are given selectively: once, few, many, or a class where the clone is expanded.

J | V | D | size | DNA | CDR3
TRBJ2-1 | TRBV5-1 | NA | NA | TGCGCCAGCAGCTTCGATACTCCCTCCTACAATGAGCAGTTCTTC | CASSFDTPSYNEQFF
TRBJ2-5 | TRBV5-1 | NA | NA | TGCGCCAGCAGCTTGGCAGGGCGAGAGACCCAGTACTTC | CASSLAGRETQYF
TRBJ2-1 | TRBV6-1 | NA | NA | TGTGCCAGCAGTGACAGGGGACCCTTTCCGGAGGAGCAGTTCTTC | CASSDRGPFPEEQFF
TRBJ2-1 | TRBV24-1 | TRBD2 | NA | TGTGCCACCAGTGATGGTTCGTGGACTAGCGACAATGAGCAGTTCTTC | CATSDGSWTSDNEQFF
TRBJ1-2 | TRBV20-1 | NA | NA | TGCAGTGCTAGTCGGGACAAAGGCTACACCTTC | CSASRDKGYTF
TRBJ2-3 | TRBV14 | NA | NA | TGTGCCAGCAGCAACCTCGGGAGTCGACTATTCCTCCGGCATACGCAGTATTTT | CASSNLGSRLFLRHTQYF
TRBJ2-5 | TRBV28 | NA | once | TGTGCCAGCAGTTCGCCGGCGGGGAATGTAAAGACCCAGTACTTC | CASSSPAGNVKTQYF
TRBJ1-2 | TRBV11-2 | NA | NA | TGTGCCAGCAGCCGCGGAGGGGGCTACACCTTC | CASSRGGGYTF
TRBJ1-6 | TRBV19 | TRBD1 | NA | TGTGCCAGTAGTATCGGACAGGGGGAGGATAATTCACCCCTCCACTTT | CASSIGQGEDNSPLHF
TRBJ2-2 | TRBV6-2/TRBV6-3 | TRBD2 | NA | TGTGCCAGCAGTTACCTTAGGAGCGGGGTGAACACCGGGGAGCTGTTTTTT | CASSYLRSGVNTGELFF
TRBJ1-2 | TRBV4-2 | TRBD1 | NA | TGTGCCAGCAGCCAAGATTATGGGGACAGGGCCTATGGCTACACCTTC | CASSQDYGDRAYGYTF
TRBJ2-7 | TRBV4-1 | NA | NA | TGCGCCAGCAGCCAAGATGCAGGGGTGACCTACGAGCAGTACTTC | CASSQDAGVTYEQYF
TRBJ1-5 | TRBV29-1 | TRBD1 | NA | TGCAGCGTTGGAGGGGGCGGTCAGCCCCAGCATTTT | CSVGGGGQPQHF
TRBJ2-7 | TRBV27 | NA | NA | TGTGCCAGCGGGTGGGCGGAGCAGTACTTC | CASGWAEQYF
TRBJ2-3 | TRBV27 | TRBD2 | NA | TGTGCCAGCAGTTTAACTAGCGGAAGCACAGATACGCAGTATTTT | CASSLTSGSTDTQYF
TRBJ2-6 | TRBV15 | NA | NA | TGTGCCACCAGCGACGCAGGCTCTTCCTCTGGGGCCAACGTCCTGACTTTC | CATSDAGSSSGANVLTF
TRBJ1-4 | TRBV15 | NA | NA | TGTGCCACCAGCAGAGGGGGAGCTAATGAAAAACTGTTTTTT | CATSRGGANEKLFF
TRBJ1-5 | TRBV10-2 | NA | NA | TGCGCCAGCAGTGAGTCAGGGACACCTCTCAATCAGCCCCAGCATTTT | CASSESGTPLNQPQHF
TRBJ1-1 | TRBV11-2 | NA | NA | TGTGCCAGCAGCTTATTGCCGGGGAACACTGAAGCTTTCTTT | CASSLLPGNTEAFF
TRBJ1-4 | TRBV2 | NA | NA | TGTGCCAGCAGTGAAATAGTAGGAGGGAAACTGTTTTTT | CASSEIVGGKLFF
TRBJ2-7 | TRBV18 | NA | NA | TGTGCCAGCTCACCACCGGCCGGGTACACCTACGAGCAGTACTTC | CASSPPAGYTYEQYF
TRBJ2-6 | TRBV21-1 | NA | NA | TGTGCCAGCAGCAAAATCTGCGGCTCTGGGGCCAACGTCCTGACTTTC | CASSKICGSGANVLTF
TRBJ2-1 | TRBV10-3 | TRBD2 | NA | TGTGCCATCAGTGACAGAACCGGGACTAGTTACAATGAGCAGTTCTTC | CAISDRTGTSYNEQFF
TRBJ1-1 | TRBV7-8 | TRBD1 | NA | TGTGCCAGCAGCTCGACAGGGGGTCATACTGAAGCTTTCTTT | CASSSTGGHTEAFF
TRBJ2-1 | TRBV19 | NA | NA | TGTGCCAGTAGTATAAGCGGGCCTTCCTACAATGAGCAGTTCTTC | CASSISGPSYNEQFF
TRBJ1-5 | TRBV6-5 | TRBD1 | NA | TGTGCCAGCACCAAGAACGGACAGGGCAATCAGCCCCAGCATTTT | CASTKNGQGNQPQHF
TRBJ2-2 | TRBV14 | NA | NA | TGTGCCAGCAGCCAAGATCTTCGCACCGGGGAGCTGTTTTTT | CASSQDLRTGELFF